This T cell receptor (beta chain) is drawn from a study of blood T cell repertoires in COVID-19. Turning to the study itself: The United States, Italy and Spain were the sources of the acute and convalescent COVID-19 samples. T cells, B-cell-depleted T cells, or PBMCs supplied cDNA or gDNA.

The CDR3 contains 16 residues. Between the trimmed V and J ends, which lost 2 bases and 0 bases, there was a span of 13 bases. Germline CDR1 and CDR2: SGHVS and FQNEAQ. The assay was immunoSEQ multiplex PCR, and TCRdb's table has in-frame clones only and misses some. The data hold 110,000 or so clones, with roughly 80% observed a single time. Sequencing used peripheral blood. V usage is TRBV7-8 and J usage is TRBJ1-1; the D gene is possibly TRBD1 (5 bases). This TCR was sampled from a man aged 50-59 years with acute or convalescent COVID-19. The CDR3 DNA reads as TGTGCCAGCAGCTTACTCAACGGCAGGGTGAACACTGAAGCTTTCTTT. Protein product: CASSLLNGRVNTEAFF.